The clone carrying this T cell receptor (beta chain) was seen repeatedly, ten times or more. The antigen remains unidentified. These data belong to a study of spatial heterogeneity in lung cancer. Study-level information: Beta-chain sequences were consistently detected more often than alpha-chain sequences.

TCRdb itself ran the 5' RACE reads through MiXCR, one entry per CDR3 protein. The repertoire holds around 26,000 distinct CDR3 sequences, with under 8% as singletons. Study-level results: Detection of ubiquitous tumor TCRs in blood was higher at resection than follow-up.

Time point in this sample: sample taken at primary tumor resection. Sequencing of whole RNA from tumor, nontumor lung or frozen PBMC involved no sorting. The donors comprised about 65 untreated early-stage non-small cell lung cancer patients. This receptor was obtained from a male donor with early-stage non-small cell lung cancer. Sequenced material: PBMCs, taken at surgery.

The CDR3 region is CASSLWDSHGYTF. As DNA, the CDR3 is TGTGCCAGCAGCTTGTGGGACAGTCATGGCTACACCTTC. V is TRBV7-9 and J is TRBJ1-2, with TRBD1 matching over 7 bases. Germline values: CDR1 SEHNR, CDR2 FQNEAQ (reference sequence). J lost 6 bases, V lost 3 bases, and 4 bases had no gene match. The CDR3 contains 13 residues.